This T cell receptor (beta chain) was sequenced during a study of blood T cell repertoires in COVID-19. About the study: COVID-19 samples from acute and convalescent phases originated in the United States, Italy and Spain. Sample material is recorded as cDNA or gDNA derived from T cells, B-cell-depleted T cells, or PBMCs.

The V and J ends lost 6 bases and 2 bases, in that order; junction bases with no gene match: 11. The CDR3 length is 16 residues. The V gene's germline CDR1 is MNHNS and CDR2 SASEGT. Under the authors' procedure: Amplification of reference gene primers was used by the study to estimate nucleated cell counts. Method: immunoSEQ multiplex PCR; TCRdb's copy keeps in-frame clones and lacks some. D and trimming were read from the DNA, whereas the V and J calls and clone size are those reported in that table. The sample has 50,000 to 60,000 clones; over 85% are singletons. The sequencing sample was made of peripheral blood. V is TRBV6-1 and J is TRBJ2-3, with 7 bases aligning to TRBD2. The clonotype was recovered from an elderly man with active or convalescent COVID-19. The CDR3 here is CASSEPPGGPTDTQYF. The DNA for the CDR3 is TGTGCCAGCAGCGAACCACCGGGAGGCCCCACAGATACGCAGTATTTT.